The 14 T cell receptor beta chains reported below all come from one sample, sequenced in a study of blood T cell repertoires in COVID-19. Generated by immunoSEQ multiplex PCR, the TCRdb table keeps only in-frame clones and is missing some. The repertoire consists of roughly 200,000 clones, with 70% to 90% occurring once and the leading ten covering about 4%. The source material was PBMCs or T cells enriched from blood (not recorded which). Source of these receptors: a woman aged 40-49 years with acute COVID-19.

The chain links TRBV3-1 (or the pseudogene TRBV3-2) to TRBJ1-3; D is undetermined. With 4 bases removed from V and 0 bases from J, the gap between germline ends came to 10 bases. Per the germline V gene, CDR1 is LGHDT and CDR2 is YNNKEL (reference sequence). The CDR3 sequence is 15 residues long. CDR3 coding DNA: TGTGCCAGCAGCCCCCAGGAAAACTCTGGAAACACCATATATTTT. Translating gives CASSPQENSGNTIYF.

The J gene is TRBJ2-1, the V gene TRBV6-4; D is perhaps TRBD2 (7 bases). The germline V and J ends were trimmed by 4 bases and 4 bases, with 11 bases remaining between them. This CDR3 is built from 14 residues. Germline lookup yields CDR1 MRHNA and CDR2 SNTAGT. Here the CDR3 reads CASSVGGGYNEQFF. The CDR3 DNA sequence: TGTGCCAGCAGTGTGGGAGGGGGTTACAATGAGCAGTTCTTC.

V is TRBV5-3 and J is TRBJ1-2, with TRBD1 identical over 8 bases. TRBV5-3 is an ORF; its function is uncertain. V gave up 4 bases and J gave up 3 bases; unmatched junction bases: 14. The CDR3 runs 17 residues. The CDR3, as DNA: TGTGCCAGAAGCCAGCGGGACAGGCGGAGCAAGTACTATGGCTACACCTTC. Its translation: CARSQRDRRSKYYGYTF.

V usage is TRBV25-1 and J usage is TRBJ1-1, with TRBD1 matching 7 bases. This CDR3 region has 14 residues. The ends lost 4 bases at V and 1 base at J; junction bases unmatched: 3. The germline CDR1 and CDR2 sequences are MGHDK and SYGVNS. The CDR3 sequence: CASSGHRGNTEAFF. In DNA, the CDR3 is TGTGCCAGCAGTGGACACAGGGGGAACACTGAAGCTTTCTTT. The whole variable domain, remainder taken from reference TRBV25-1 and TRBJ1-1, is EADIYQTPRYLVIGTGKKITLECSQTMGHDKMYWYQQDPGMELHLIHYSYGVNSTEKGDLSSESTVSRIRTEHFPLTLESARPSHTSQYLCASSGHRGNTEAFFGQGTRLTVV.

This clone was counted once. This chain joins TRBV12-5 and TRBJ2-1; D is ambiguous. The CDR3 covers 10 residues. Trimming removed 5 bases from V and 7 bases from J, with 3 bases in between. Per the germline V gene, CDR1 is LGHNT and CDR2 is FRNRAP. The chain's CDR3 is CASGHNEQFF. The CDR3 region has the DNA TGTGCTAGTGGTCATAATGAGCAGTTCTTC.

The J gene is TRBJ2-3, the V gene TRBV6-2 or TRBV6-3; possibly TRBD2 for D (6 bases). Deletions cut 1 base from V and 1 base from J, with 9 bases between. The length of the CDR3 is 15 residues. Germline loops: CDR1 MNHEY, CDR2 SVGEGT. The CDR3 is CASSYFRGGTDTQYF. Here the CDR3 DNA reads TGTGCCAGCAGTTACTTCCGCGGGGGCACAGATACGCAGTATTTT.

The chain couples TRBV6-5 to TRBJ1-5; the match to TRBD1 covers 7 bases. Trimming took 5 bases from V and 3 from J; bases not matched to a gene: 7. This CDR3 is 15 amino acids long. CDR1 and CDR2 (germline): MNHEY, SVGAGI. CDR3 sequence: CASSSDRAHNQPQHF. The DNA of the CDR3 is TGTGCCAGCAGTAGTGACAGGGCTCACAATCAGCCCCAGCATTTT.

The CDR3 DNA is TGTGCCAGCAGCTTATATGGGACAGGGGGCGGGAAGACTGAAGCTTTCTTT. Amino acid sequence: CASSLYGTGGGKTEAFF. The gene calls are TRBV7-2 and TRBJ1-1; 12 bases are shared with TRBD1. CDR1 and CDR2 from the germline V gene are SGHTA and FQGNSA. Unmatched junction bases numbered 9, after V lost 2 bases and J lost 5 bases. This CDR3 contains 17 residues.

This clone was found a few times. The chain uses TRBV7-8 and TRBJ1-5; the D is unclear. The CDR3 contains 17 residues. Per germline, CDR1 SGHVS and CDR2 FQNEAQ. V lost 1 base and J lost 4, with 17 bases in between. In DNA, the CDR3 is TGTGCCAGCAGCTTAGGTATTCTGCGGGAGAAGAATCAGCCCCAGCATTTT. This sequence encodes CASSLGILREKNQPQHF.

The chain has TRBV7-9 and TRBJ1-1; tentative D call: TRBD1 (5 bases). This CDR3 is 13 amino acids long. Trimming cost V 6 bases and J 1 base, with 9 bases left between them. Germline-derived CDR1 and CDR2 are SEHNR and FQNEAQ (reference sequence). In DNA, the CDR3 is TGTGCCAGCAGTTATGACAGGAACACTGAAGCTTTCTTT. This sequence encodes CASSYDRNTEAFF.

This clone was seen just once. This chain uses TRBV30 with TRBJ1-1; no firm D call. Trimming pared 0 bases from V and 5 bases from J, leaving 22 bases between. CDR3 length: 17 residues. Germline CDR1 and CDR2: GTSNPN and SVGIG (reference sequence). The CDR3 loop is CAWSVVTTPPRQTEAFF. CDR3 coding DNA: TGTGCCTGGAGTGTAGTAACCACCCCACCTCGACAAACTGAAGCTTTCTTT. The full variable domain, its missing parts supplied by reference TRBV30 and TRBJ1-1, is SQTIHQWPATLVQPVGSPLSLECTVEGTSNPNLYWYRQAAGRGLQLLFYSVGIGQISSEVPQNLSASRPQDRQFILSSKKLLLSDSGFYLCAWSVVTTPPRQTEAFFGQGTRLTVV.

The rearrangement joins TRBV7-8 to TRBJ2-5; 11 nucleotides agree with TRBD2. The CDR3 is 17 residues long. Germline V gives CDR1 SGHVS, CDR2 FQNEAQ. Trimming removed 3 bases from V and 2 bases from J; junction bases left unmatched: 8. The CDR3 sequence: CASSFLVLAGVQETQYF. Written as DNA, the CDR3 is TGTGCCAGCAGCTTCCTCGTACTAGCGGGGGTTCAAGAGACCCAGTACTTC.

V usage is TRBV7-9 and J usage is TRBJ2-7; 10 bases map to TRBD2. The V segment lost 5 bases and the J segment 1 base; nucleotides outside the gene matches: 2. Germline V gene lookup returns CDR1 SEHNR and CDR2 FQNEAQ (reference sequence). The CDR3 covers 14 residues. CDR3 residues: CASSRTSGSYEQYF. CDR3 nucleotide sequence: TGTGCCAGCAGCCGGACTAGCGGATCCTACGAGCAGTACTTC. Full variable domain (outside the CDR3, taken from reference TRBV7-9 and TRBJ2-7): DTGVSQNPRHKITKRGQNVTFRCDPISEHNRLYWYRQTLGQGPEFLTYFQNEAQLEKSRLLSDRFSAERPKGSFSTLEIQRTEQGDSAMYLCASSRTSGSYEQYFGPGTRLTVT.

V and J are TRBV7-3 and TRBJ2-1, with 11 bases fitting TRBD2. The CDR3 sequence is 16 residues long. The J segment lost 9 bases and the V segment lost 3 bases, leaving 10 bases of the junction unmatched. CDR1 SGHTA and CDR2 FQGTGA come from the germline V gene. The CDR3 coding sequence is TGTGCCAGCAGCTTGGGACTACTAGCGGGGGTAGGTGAGCAGTTCTTC. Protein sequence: CASSLGLLAGVGEQFF.